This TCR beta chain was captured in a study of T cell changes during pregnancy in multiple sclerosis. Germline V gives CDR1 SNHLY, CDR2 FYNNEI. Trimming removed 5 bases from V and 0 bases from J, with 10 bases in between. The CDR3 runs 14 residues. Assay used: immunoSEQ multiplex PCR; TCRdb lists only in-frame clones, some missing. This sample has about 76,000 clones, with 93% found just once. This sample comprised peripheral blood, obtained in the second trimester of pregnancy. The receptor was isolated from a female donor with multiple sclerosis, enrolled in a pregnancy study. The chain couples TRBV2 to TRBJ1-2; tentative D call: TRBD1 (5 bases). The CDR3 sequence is CASSQTASNYGYTF. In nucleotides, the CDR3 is TGTGCCAGCAGTCAGACAGCATCTAACTATGGCTACACCTTC.